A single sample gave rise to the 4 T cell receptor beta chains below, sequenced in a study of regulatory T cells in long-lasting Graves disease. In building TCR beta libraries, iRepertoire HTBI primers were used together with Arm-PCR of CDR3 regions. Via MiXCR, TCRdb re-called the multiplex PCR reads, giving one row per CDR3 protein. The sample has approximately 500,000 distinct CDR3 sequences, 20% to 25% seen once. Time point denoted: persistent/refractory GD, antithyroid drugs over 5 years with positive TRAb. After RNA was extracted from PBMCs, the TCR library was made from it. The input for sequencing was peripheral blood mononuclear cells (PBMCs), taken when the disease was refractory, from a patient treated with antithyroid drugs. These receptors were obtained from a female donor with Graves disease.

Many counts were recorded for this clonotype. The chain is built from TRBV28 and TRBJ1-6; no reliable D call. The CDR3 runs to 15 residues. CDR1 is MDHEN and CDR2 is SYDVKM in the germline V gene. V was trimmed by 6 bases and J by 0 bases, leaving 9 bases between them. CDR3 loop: CASRTDSSYNSPLHF. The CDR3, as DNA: TGTGCCAGCAGAACAGATAGCTCCTATAATTCACCCCTCCACTTT.

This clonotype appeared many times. In nucleotides, the CDR3 is TGTGCCACCAGCCCTGGAGGAGGCGAGCAGTACTTC. It is translated as CATSPGGGEQYF. This sequence joins TRBV15 and TRBJ2-7, with D possibly TRBD2 on 5 matching bases. In germline, CDR1 is LNHNV, CDR2 YYDKDF (reference sequence). Trimming removed 5 bases at V and 6 bases at J, with 11 bases between. This CDR3 is built from 12 residues.

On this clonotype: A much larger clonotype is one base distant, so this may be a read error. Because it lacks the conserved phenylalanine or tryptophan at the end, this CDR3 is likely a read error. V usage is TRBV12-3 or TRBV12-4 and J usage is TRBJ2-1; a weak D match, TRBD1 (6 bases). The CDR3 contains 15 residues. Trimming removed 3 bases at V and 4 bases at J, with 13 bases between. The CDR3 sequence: CASSFTGLGYNEQFL. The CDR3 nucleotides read TGTGCCAGCAGTTTCACAGGGCTGGGGTACAATGAGCAGTTCCTC.

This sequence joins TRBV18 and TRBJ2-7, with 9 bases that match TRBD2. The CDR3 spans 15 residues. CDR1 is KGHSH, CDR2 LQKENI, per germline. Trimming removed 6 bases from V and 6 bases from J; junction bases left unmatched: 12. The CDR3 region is CASSSEAGTSTEQYF. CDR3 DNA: TGTGCCAGCTCGTCTGAAGCCGGGACTAGCACCGAGCAGTACTTC. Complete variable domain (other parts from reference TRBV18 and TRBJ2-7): NAGVMQNPRHLVRRRGQEARLRCSPMKGHSHVYWYRQLPEEGLKFMVYLQKENIIDESGMPKERFSAEFPKEGPSILRIQQVVRGDSAAYFCASSSEAGTSTEQYFGPGTRLTVT.